One T cell receptor beta chain is described in this entry. This receptor's antigen is unknown. One base away there is no much larger clone; base qualities are not given. The immunoSEQ Assay, a bias-controlled multiplex PCR, was used to amplify TCRbeta CDR3 regions from genomic DNA. The paper's processing steps were these. Within the assay, amplification of reference gene primers was used to estimate how many nucleated cells each sample contained. Sequence reads were collapsed and filtered to measure the absolute abundance of every unique TCRbeta CDR3 rearrangement. For each sample, productive Simpson clonality was calculated by taking the square root of Simpson's diversity index across productive rearrangements. TCRdb mirrors the immuneACCESS table, restricted to in-frame sequences. Some clones are absent from its copies; in checked studies, under half trace to an unresolved V gene, and the reason for the others is unknown. From that table come the V and J calls and clone size; the DNA was used to work out D and trimming. The sample yields 200,000 to 300,000 clones; around 88% were counted once. Approximately 1.2% of the sample lies in the top ten.

The data were taken from a study of blood T cell repertoires in COVID-19 (dated by TCRdb to 2019 to 2021). With respect to the entire study: Collaborator samples came from the United States, Italy and Spain and covered acute and convalescent phases of COVID-19. The material from the prospective study consisted of cDNA or gDNA derived from T cells, B-cell-depleted T cells, or PBMCs. The dataset comprised deeply sampled blood TCRbeta repertoires from subjects exposed to, actively infected with, or recovered from COVID-19. A freely available public database, intended as a resource for researchers studying the immune response to SARS-CoV-2, is where the repertoires were released. The samples were drawn from two sources: the first 160 participants of the ongoing ImmuneRACE study, and approximately 1,300 subjects contributed by 6 global collaborators. Nearly every sample came with metadata listing a de-identified subject ID, COVID-19 status, age in years and sex. Where available, HLA class I and class II types were obtained from metadata supplied by the sample provider rather than from assay-based typing. General findings and caveats noted by the study authors: The amount of clinical and demographic metadata varied by source and participant and was provided uncurated.

In the prospective study, participants were 18 to 89 years old, resided in fewer than 25 geographic areas of the United States, and were enrolled through a virtual design. To assign participants to cohorts, the prospective study relied on clinical history that participants themselves reported in a screening survey and a study questionnaire. Mobile phlebotomists in the prospective study collected whole blood, serum and a nasopharyngeal or oropharyngeal swab from every participant. Participants in the prospective study had the option to provide additional blood draws and questionnaires over an approximately 2-month period. Blood samples from the prospective study were shipped frozen or at room temperature prior to DNA extraction. V is pruned by 4 bases and J by 6 bases, leaving 12 bases of the junction without a gene match. CDR1 and CDR2 (SEHNR, FQNEAQ) derive from the germline V gene (reference sequence). The CDR3 starts with the cysteine, ends with the phenylalanine, and has 16 residues. Of the read, only the CDR3 DNA is kept; its 48 bases are in frame from base 1.

This TCR derives from a woman aged 40 to 50 with acute COVID-19. The sequence joins TRBV7-9 to TRBJ2-1; a stretch of 7 junction bases matches TRBD1. The material sequenced was PBMCs or T cells enriched from blood (not recorded which). The DNA is as follows: TGTGCCAGCAGCTCACAGGGGCCCATCCAAACCAATGAGCAGTTCTTC. It translates to CASSSQGPIQTNEQFF.